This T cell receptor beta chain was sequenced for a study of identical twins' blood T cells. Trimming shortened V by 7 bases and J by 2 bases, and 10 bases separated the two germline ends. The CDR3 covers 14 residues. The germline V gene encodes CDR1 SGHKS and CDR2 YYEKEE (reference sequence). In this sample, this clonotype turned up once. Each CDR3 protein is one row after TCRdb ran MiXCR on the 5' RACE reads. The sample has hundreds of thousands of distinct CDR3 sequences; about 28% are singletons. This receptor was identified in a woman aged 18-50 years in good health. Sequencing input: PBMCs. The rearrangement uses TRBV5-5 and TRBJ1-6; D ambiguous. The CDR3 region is CASESGAYNSPLHF. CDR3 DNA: TGTGCCAGCGAAAGCGGCGCCTATAATTCACCCCTCCACTTT. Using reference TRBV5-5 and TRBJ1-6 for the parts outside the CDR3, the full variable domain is DAGVTQSPTHLIKTRGQQVTLRCSPISGHKSVSWYQQVLGQGPQFIFQYYEKEERGRGNFPDRFSARQFPNYSSELNVNALLLGDSALYLCASESGAYNSPLHFGNGTRLTVT.